Here is one T cell receptor (beta chain) with its context. Its antigen remains unidentified. This could be a read error, since a much larger clone is one nucleotide away. CDR3 length: 14 residues. Looked up from germline, CDR1 is SEHNR and CDR2 is FQNEAQ (reference sequence). The source of the sample is a study of blood T cells in healthy people across ages. Through a sample-barcoded 5' primer and a J-beta primer mix, a second PCR was run for about 6 to 11 cycles. TCRdb analysed the 5' RACE reads with MiXCR anew, one entry per CDR3 protein. Here the sample spans hundreds of thousands of distinct CDR3 sequences, over 40% being singletons. Whole-study results and caveats: Per-million-T-cell TCR beta diversity fell roughly linearly with age.

This sequence joins TRBV7-9 and TRBJ2-1; 10 nucleotides agree with TRBD2. This TCR was recovered from a woman of 80 years or more in good health. The sample comprised blood. In DNA, the CDR3 is TGTTCCAGCATCCAACTAGCGGGGTACAATGAGCAGTTCTTC. This encodes CSSIQLAGYNEQFF.